Listed here are 17 T cell receptor beta chains from one sample, sequenced in a study of shared clonotypes between healthy human individuals. Clones were sequenced by immunoSEQ multiplex PCR, and TCRdb holds only the in-frame ones, with some missing. The sample has roughly 490,000 clones, about 80% seen once. Sample: PBMCs. The receptors were sampled from a woman aged 40-49 years in good health. Some clones in this sample may be carry-over from other donors' samples.

This chain connects TRBV10-3 to TRBJ2-5; TRBD2 is a possible D gene (6 bases). V lost 3 bases and J lost 5, with 13 bases in between. Looked up from germline, CDR1 is ENHRY and CDR2 is SYGVKD. This CDR3 has 14 amino acids. DNA of the CDR3: TGTGCCATCAGTGATGGGGGACTCATGGAGACCCAGTACTTC. Residues: CAISDGGLMETQYF.

The chain combines TRBV5-4 with TRBJ2-7; D possibly corresponds to TRBD2 (5 bases). Germline loops: CDR1 SGHNT, CDR2 YYREEE (reference sequence). V lost 0 bases and J 2 bases, leaving 9 bases between the germline ends. The length of the CDR3 is 14 residues. CDR3 bases: TGTGCCAGCAGCTTGGATCTAGCCGCCTACGAGCAGTACTTC. Amino acids: CASSLDLAAYEQYF.

The chain recombines TRBV4-3 with TRBJ2-4; 8 bases map to TRBD1. Germline CDR1 LGHNA, CDR2 YSLEER. The V segment lost 0 bases and the J segment 8 bases; nucleotides outside the gene matches: 9. The CDR3 contains 16 residues. The CDR3 spells CASSQDSQGAPDIQYF. The DNA for the CDR3 is TGCGCCAGCAGCCAAGATTCGCAGGGGGCGCCGGACATTCAGTACTTC.

Concerning this clone itself: Only one base separates this from a far larger clonotype, so it likely reflects a read error. Other DNA sequences in the same sample also yield this CDR3. This chain connects TRBV7-9 to TRBJ2-7; weak D call: TRBD1 (7 bases). From germline, CDR1 is SEHNR and CDR2 FQNEAQ (reference sequence). The CDR3 has 15 amino acids. V was pared by 0 bases and J by 2 bases, with 11 bases between. The CDR3 reads CASSLAQGGTYEQYF. In DNA form, the CDR3 reads TGTGCCAGCAGCTTAGCGCAGGGGGGCACCTACGAGCAGTACTTC. The entire variable domain, with the rest obtained from reference TRBV7-9 and TRBJ2-7, is as follows: DTGVSQNPRHKITKRGQNVTFRCDPISEHNRLYWYRQTLGQGPEFLTYFQNEAQLEKSRLLSDRFSAERPKGSFSTLEIQRTEQGDSAMYLCASSLAQGGTYEQYFGPGTRLTVT.

The chain employs TRBV29-1 and TRBJ2-5, with 8 bases fitting TRBD1. The CDR3 extends over 12 amino acids. J was trimmed by 5 bases and V by 4 bases; bases with no gene match: 3. Germline lookup yields CDR1 SQVTM and CDR2 ANQGSEA. DNA for the CDR3: TGCAGCGTTGGACAGGGGTGGGAGACCCAGTACTTC. Its translation: CSVGQGWETQYF.

The chain combines TRBV6-1 with TRBJ1-4; D is unresolved. Trimming took off 1 base at V and 14 bases at J, with 5 bases between the two ends. This CDR3 has 10 residues. Germline loops: CDR1 MNHNS, CDR2 SASEGT. The CDR3 bases are TGTGCCAGCAGTGAAGGCAGGCTGTTTTTT. Its protein is CASSEGRLFF.

As to this clone: One base separates it from a far larger clone, so it is likely a read error. The DNA for the CDR3 is TGCAGCGTTGGGACATCAGACTATGGCTACACCTTC. Its translation is CSVGTSDYGYTF. The chain combines TRBV29-1 with TRBJ1-2; weak D call: TRBD1 (5 bases). The CDR3 runs to 12 residues. Germline assignment: CDR1 SQVTM and CDR2 ANQGSEA. The ends were cut back, 4 bases at V and 3 bases at J, with 9 bases in the middle.

This chain joins TRBV18 and TRBJ2-1; the D call may be TRBD1 or TRBD2 (6 bases each). From germline, CDR1 is KGHSH and CDR2 LQKENI. This CDR3 is 15 amino acids long. Trimming took 3 bases from V and 4 from J, leaving 13 bases between them. CDR3 sequence: CASSPPGAAYNEQFF. The CDR3 bases are TGTGCCAGCTCACCTCCGGGGGCCGCTTACAATGAGCAGTTCTTC.

The genes are TRBV27 and TRBJ2-2; D ambiguous. CDR3 length: 13 residues. Germline CDR1 is MNHEY and CDR2 is SMNVEV (reference sequence). The V end was cut by 3 bases, the J end by 5 bases, with 7 bases between. CDR3 residues: CASSFHMTGELFF. The CDR3 region has the DNA TGTGCCAGCAGTTTTCATATGACCGGGGAGCTGTTTTTT.

Note on this clone: It differs at one base from a far larger clone, so likely a read error. The chain couples TRBV27 to TRBJ1-5; D uncertain. The CDR3 extends over 13 amino acids. The V and J ends lost 6 bases and 4 bases respectively, with 10 bases between them. The germline gives CDR1 MNHEY, CDR2 SMNVEV (reference sequence). The CDR3 is CASSMRWNQPQHF. CDR3 DNA: TGTGCCAGCAGCATGCGTTGGAATCAGCCCCAGCATTTT.

The chain recombines TRBV28 with TRBJ2-1; 11 positions agree with TRBD2. Looked up from germline, CDR1 is MDHEN and CDR2 is SYDVKM. V gave up 2 bases and J gave up 4 bases; unmatched junction bases: 4. The CDR3 consists of 16 residues. CDR3 residues: CASSLPGLAVYNEQFF. The DNA for the CDR3 is TGTGCCAGCAGTTTACCGGGACTAGCGGTTTACAATGAGCAGTTCTTC.

This clone was found a few times. The rearrangement joins TRBV4-1 to TRBJ2-1; D is unclear. The CDR3 sequence is 12 residues long. The ends were cut back, 0 bases at V and 15 bases at J, with 12 bases in the middle. From germline, CDR1 is MGHRA and CDR2 YSYEKL. CDR3 amino acids: CASSQDPIMRFF. The CDR3 coding sequence is TGCGCCAGCAGCCAAGACCCCATTATGCGGTTCTTC.

The CDR3, as DNA: TGTGCCAGCAGCTTAAAAGGACGGATGTCCTACAATGAGCAGTTCTTC. Protein sequence: CASSLKGRMSYNEQFF. This chain connects TRBV5-6 to TRBJ2-1; D uncertain. Germline V gene sequence: CDR1 SGHDT, CDR2 YYEEEE. The V gene lost 2 bases and the J gene lost 1 base, with 13 bases spanning the gap. The CDR3 spans 16 residues.

The rearrangement links TRBV5-1 to TRBJ2-1, with 7 bases identical to TRBD1. CDR1 is SGHRS and CDR2 is YFSETQ in the germline V gene. There are 15 residues in the CDR3. Losses at the gene ends were 5 bases for V and 1 base for J; bases not matched to a gene: 6. DNA of the CDR3: TGCGCCAGCAGGCCCGGGACAGATTCCTACAATGAGCAGTTCTTC. It specifies CASRPGTDSYNEQFF.

The rearrangement uses TRBV19 and TRBJ1-6; TRBD1 agrees at 8 bases. The CDR3 extends over 16 amino acids. Germline-derived CDR1 and CDR2 are LNHDA and SQIVND (reference sequence). Trimming at V came to 5 bases and at J to 7 bases, leaving 10 bases not matched to a gene. CDR3 sequence: CASSDGQGRLNSPLHF. The CDR3 coding sequence is TGTGCCAGTAGTGACGGACAGGGCCGATTGAATTCACCCCTCCACTTT.

This clone was picked up a small number of times. The rearrangement joins TRBV29-1 to TRBJ1-1; D is unresolved. The CDR3 is 12 residues long. Trimming cost V 7 bases and J 5 bases, with 14 bases left between them. Germline CDR1 SQVTM, CDR2 ANQGSEA. The CDR3 spells CSALWRETEAFF. CDR3 DNA: TGCAGCGCCTTGTGGCGGGAGACTGAAGCTTTCTTT.

This chain links TRBV29-1 with TRBJ2-7; 8 nucleotides match TRBD2. V was clipped by 4 bases and J by 1 base; unmatched bases: 6. In germline, CDR1 is SQVTM, CDR2 ANQGSEA. The CDR3 covers 14 residues. The CDR3 region is CSVAGASGSYEQYF. The CDR3 DNA follows: TGCAGCGTTGCCGGGGCTAGCGGGTCCTACGAGCAGTACTTC.